The entry below gives a single TCR beta chain sequence along with its context. No antigen is known for it. Other DNA variants within this sample encode the same CDR3. This sample is part of a study of shared clonotypes between healthy human individuals. CD45RO-negative, CCR7-selected cells formed the naive CD8 fraction, which excluded terminally differentiated effector memory CD45RA+ cells. Adults of Caucasian background living in Nashville, Tennessee made up all donors. Some clones are missing from TCRdb's copy, which holds only in-frame ones; the method was immunoSEQ multiplex PCR. The sample includes roughly 2.1 million clones, about 92% of them seen just once. Whole-study findings and limits: Naive CD4 clonotype sharing across several donors was approximately 5.2%. Generation of non-shared clonotypes was less probable than generation of clonotypes shared by all four donors.

V lost 4 bases and J lost 0; bases outside the gene matches: 2. This CDR3 is 15 amino acids long. Germline V CDR1 and CDR2: MGHRA, YSYEKL. The chain has TRBV4-1 and TRBJ2-1; 8 bases line up with TRBD2. Sequenced: naive CD8+ T cells from PBMCs. The receptor's source is a man between 18 and 35 years old in good health. Some clones in this sample may be carry-over from other donors' samples. The CDR3 is CASSPSGSSYNEQFF. The DNA of the CDR3 is TGCGCCAGCAGCCCCAGCGGGAGCTCCTACAATGAGCAGTTCTTC.